This is a list of T cell receptor beta chains from one sample in a study of a mutant IDH1 vaccine in newly diagnosed glioma. Their antigen targets remain unknown. Method: immunoSEQ multiplex PCR; TCRdb's copy keeps in-frame clones and lacks some. The sample consists of approximately 64,000 clones, about four fifths of them appearing once. Sequences were derived from PBMCs, sampled from a glioma patient whose treatment included an IDH1 peptide vaccine. The origin of the receptors is a woman aged 45-59 years with glioma. The conserved cysteine and the conserved F or W are not part of the CDR3 here.

>TRBJ2-3|TRBV10-3
AINRDFSDTQY
>TRBJ1-5|TRBV5-6
ASSLGGLGDGSNQPQH
>TRBJ2-1|TRBV29-1
SDRGAGGIYNEQF
>TRBJ1-2|TRBV14
ASSQARGREYGYT
>TRBJ1-2|TRBV6-1
ASRETVANYGYT
>TRBJ2-1|TRBV25-1
ASSQSGTAPYNEQF
>TRBJ2-2|TRBV7-3
ASSVSGVTGELF
>TRBJ1-2|TRBV5-1
ASSRGRGVGGYT
>TRBJ1-4|TRBV7-6
ASSLGSGQDGEKLF
>TRBJ2-7|TRBV5-1
ASSLETNRNYEQY
>TRBJ1-5|TRBV6-1
ASCPDRDQPQH
>TRBJ1-1|TRBV30
ARSQANTEAF
>TRBJ2-2|TRBV10-3
AILLVRLAGGNANTGELF
>TRBJ1-5|TRBV7-9
ASSPGDGSNQPQH
>TRBJ1-2|TRBV2
ASSETGDFGGYT
>TRBJ1-4|TRBV2
ASSEAGKGEKLF
>TRBJ2-5|TRBV6-4
ASSANSQETQY
>TRBJ1-1|TRBV5-4
ASSLQGMNTEAF
>TRBJ2-5|TRBV9
ASSVARAGTQY
>TRBJ1-4|TRBV11-2
ASSLGTTIATNEKLF
>TRBJ1-4|TRBV5-1
ASSRQGATVNEKLF
>TRBJ1-1|TRBV2
ASRKTEGAF
>TRBJ1-4|TRBV6-4
ASSPQPTGVNEKLF
>TRBJ2-2|TRBV2
ASRPGTSGENTGELF
>TRBJ2-7|TRBV29-1
SVEGEGRTDSYEQY
>TRBJ2-2|TRBV18
ASSLTSASNTGELF
>TRBJ1-1|TRBV18
ASSGQFQMNTEAF
>TRBJ2-1|TRBV6-5
ASRGLSNEQF
>TRBJ2-3|TRBV28
ASSLKRTPQY
>TRBJ2-1|TRBV10-1
ASSESSGGWNEQF
>TRBJ1-2|TRBV6-1
ASREKDRAYGYT
>TRBJ1-2|TRBV30
AWSRLNYGYT
>TRBJ2-5|TRBV6-5
ASGRRQGQETQY
>TRBJ2-5|TRBV20-1
SGREEVSQY
>TRBJ1-2|TRBV15
ATSISGIYGYT
>TRBJ1-3|TRBV29-1
SVFSGNTIY
>TRBJ1-6|TRBV11-3
ASSTATGLRSPLH
>TRBJ1-5|TRBV7-2
ASSSDASNQPQH
>TRBJ2-5|TRBV29-1
SSGEETQY
>TRBJ1-2|TRBV10-3
AISEPDRGYGYT
>TRBJ1-6|TRBV19
ASSQGNNSPLH
>TRBJ2-3|TRBV6-1
ASISGGTQY
>TRBJ1-1|TRBV7-9
ASSLESGGGTEAF
>TRBJ2-3|TRBV5-4
ASSLATDTQY
>TRBJ1-5|TRBV9
ASSAGRGDQPQH
>TRBJ1-1|TRBV9
ASSPWGQGNTEAF
>TRBJ1-2|TRBV5-1
ASSTPVGTGVSGDGYT
>TRBJ2-7|TRBV4-1
ASSQDITSGLISYEQY
>TRBJ1-1|TRBV11-2
ASSPRTGRTEAF
>TRBJ1-1|TRBV19
ASSGGQGLNTEAF
>TRBJ1-1|TRBV18
ASSQNSGTVNTEAF
>TRBJ1-2|TRBV14
ASSQDMAGYT
>TRBJ2-2|TRBV7-6
ASSLQAGSNTGELF
>TRBJ1-1|TRBV5-1
ASSSGQGVTEAF
>TRBJ1-5|TRBV7-9
ASSTRGGGNSNQPQH
>TRBJ2-7|TRBV9
ASKKLGRTGEQY
>TRBJ1-4|TRBV9
ASSVVRDCLTAANEKLF
>TRBJ1-4|TRBV7-7
ASSLGVGEKLF
>TRBJ2-3|TRBV5-1
ASSPGLWSTDTQY
>TRBJ2-1|TRBV2
ASTGEAGGRGEQF